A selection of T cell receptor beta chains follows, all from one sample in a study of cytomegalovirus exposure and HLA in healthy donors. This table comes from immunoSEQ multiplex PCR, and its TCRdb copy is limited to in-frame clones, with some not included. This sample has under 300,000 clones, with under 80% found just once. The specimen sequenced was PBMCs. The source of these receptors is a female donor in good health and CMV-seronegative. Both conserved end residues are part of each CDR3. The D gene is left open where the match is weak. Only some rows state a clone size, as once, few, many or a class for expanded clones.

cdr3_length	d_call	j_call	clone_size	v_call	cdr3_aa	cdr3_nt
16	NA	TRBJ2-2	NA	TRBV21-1	CASSNREGGANGELFF	TGTGCCAGCAGCAACCGCGAGGGGGGGGCAAACGGGGAGCTGTTTTTT
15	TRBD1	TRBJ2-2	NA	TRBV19	CASSAQGRNTGELFF	TGTGCCAGTAGTGCACAGGGGCGGAACACCGGGGAGCTGTTTTTT
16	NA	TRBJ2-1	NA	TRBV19	CASRRTEAGSGSEQFF	TGTGCCAGTAGGAGAACTGAGGCCGGGAGCGGAAGTGAGCAGTTCTTC
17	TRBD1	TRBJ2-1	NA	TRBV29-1	CSVDPRRGQDSYNEQFF	TGCAGCGTTGACCCCCGAAGGGGACAGGACTCCTACAATGAGCAGTTCTTC
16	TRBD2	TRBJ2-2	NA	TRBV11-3	CASSRGLAGDTGELFF	TGTGCCAGCAGCCGTGGACTAGCGGGAGACACCGGGGAGCTGTTTTTT
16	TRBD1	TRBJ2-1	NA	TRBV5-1	CASSLSMTGAYNEQFF	TGCGCCAGCAGCTTGTCCATGACAGGGGCCTACAATGAGCAGTTCTTC
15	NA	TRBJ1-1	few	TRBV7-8	CASRIAAQGGTEAFF	TGTGCCAGCAGGATAGCAGCCCAGGGAGGAACTGAAGCTTTCTTT
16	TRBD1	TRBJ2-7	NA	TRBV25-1	CASSDISGTGTYEQYF	TGTGCCAGCAGTGATATCTCCGGGACAGGGACCTACGAGCAGTACTTC
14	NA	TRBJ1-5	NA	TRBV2	CASPLVAANQPQHF	TGTGCCAGCCCCCTGGTGGCGGCAAATCAGCCCCAGCATTTT
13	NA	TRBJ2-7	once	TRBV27	CASSFPLSYEQYF	TGTGCCAGCAGTTTCCCCCTATCCTACGAGCAGTACTTC
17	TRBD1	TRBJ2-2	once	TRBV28	CASSLLIGQGDAGELFF	TGTGCCAGCAGTTTATTAATCGGACAGGGAGATGCCGGGGAGCTGTTTTTT
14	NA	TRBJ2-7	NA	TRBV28	CASSWAQGYDEQYF	TGTGCCAGCAGTTGGGCTCAGGGTTACGACGAGCAGTACTTC
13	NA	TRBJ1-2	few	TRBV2	CASSEGPLYGYTF	TGTGCCAGCAGTGAAGGGCCGCTCTATGGCTACACCTTC
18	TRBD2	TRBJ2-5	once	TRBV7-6	CASSPRQGLALRQETQYF	TGTGCCAGCAGCCCTAGACAGGGACTAGCGTTAAGGCAAGAGACCCAGTACTTC
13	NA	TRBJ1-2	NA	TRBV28	CASSFRQGGGYTF	TGTGCCAGCAGTTTCAGGCAGGGAGGTGGCTACACCTTC
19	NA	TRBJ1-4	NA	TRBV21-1	CASSGGGTGGEAPNEKLFF	TGTGCCAGCAGCGGAGGAGGGACAGGGGGGGAGGCGCCCAATGAAAAACTGTTTTTT
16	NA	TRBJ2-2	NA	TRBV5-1	CASSSRVGGETGELFF	TGCGCCAGCAGCTCCAGGGTCGGCGGGGAAACCGGGGAGCTGTTTTTT
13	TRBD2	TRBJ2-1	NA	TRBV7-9	CASSPQRGDEQFF	TGTGCCAGCAGCCCCCAGCGGGGAGATGAGCAGTTCTTC
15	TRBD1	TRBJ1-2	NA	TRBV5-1	CASSLNPGTGDGYTF	TGCGCCAGCAGCTTGAATCCCGGGACAGGCGATGGCTACACCTTC
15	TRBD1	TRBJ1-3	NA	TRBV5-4	CASSAYRGSGNTIYF	TGTGCCAGCAGCGCATACAGGGGAAGTGGAAACACCATATATTTT
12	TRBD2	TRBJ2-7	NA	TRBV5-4	CASSQTSAEQYF	TGTGCCAGCAGCCAAACTAGCGCTGAGCAGTACTTC
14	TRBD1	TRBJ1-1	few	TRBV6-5	CASSYDRGRTEAFF	TGTGCCAGCAGTTACGACAGGGGGCGAACTGAAGCTTTCTTT
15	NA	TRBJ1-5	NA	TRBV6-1	CASSEALRGNQPQHF	TGTGCCAGCAGTGAAGCGTTGAGAGGGAATCAGCCCCAGCATTTT
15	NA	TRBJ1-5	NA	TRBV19	CASSMILAPNQPQHF	TGTGCCAGTAGTATGATCCTGGCCCCTAATCAGCCCCAGCATTTT
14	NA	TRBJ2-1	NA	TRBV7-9	CASLGLTGVNEQFF	TGTGCCAGTCTCGGGCTAACGGGGGTCAATGAGCAGTTCTTC
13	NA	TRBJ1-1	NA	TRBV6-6	CASSYTGGTEAFF	TGTGCCAGCAGTTACACCGGGGGAACTGAAGCTTTCTTT
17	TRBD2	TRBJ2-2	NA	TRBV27	CASSLDAGLAGAGELFF	TGTGCCAGCAGTTTAGACGCGGGACTAGCGGGGGCCGGGGAGCTGTTTTTT
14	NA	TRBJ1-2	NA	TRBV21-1	CASSKSLGTGFSGF	TGTGCCAGCAGCAAATCCCTGGGGACAGGTTTCAGCGGCTTC
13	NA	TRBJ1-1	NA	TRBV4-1	CASSQSRGTEAFF	TGCGCCAGCAGCCAATCCAGAGGCACTGAAGCTTTCTTT
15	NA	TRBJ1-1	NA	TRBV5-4	CASSLAGGMNTEAFF	TGTGCCAGCAGCTTGGCCGGCGGAATGAACACTGAAGCTTTCTTT
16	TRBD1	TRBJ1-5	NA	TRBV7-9	CASSLSQGAGGQPQHF	TGTGCCAGCAGCTTAAGTCAGGGGGCAGGAGGCCAGCCCCAGCATTTT
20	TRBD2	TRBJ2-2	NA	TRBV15	CATSRALGLAGGGNTGELFF	TGTGCCACCAGCAGAGCCTTAGGACTAGCGGGAGGGGGGAACACCGGGGAGCTGTTTTTT
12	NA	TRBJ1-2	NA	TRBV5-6	CASSDGLYGYTF	TGTGCCAGCAGTGACGGACTCTATGGCTACACCTTC
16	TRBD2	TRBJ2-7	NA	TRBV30	CAWNRSGLAGAYEQYF	TGTGCCTGGAACCGCTCCGGGCTAGCGGGAGCCTACGAGCAGTACTTC
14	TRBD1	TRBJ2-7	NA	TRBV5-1	CASSPGQGMGEQYF	TGCGCCAGCAGCCCGGGACAGGGGATGGGCGAGCAGTACTTC
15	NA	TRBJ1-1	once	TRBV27	CASGNSGNLVTEAFF	TGTGCCAGCGGGAATTCCGGGAATCTGGTCACTGAAGCTTTCTTT
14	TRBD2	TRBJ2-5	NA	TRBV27	CASSFLAGPEEQYF	TGTGCCAGCAGTTTTTTAGCGGGACCCGAGGAGCAGTACTTC
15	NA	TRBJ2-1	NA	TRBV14	CASSQRGGLYNEQFF	TGTGCCAGCAGCCAGAGGGGAGGACTCTACAATGAGCAGTTCTTC
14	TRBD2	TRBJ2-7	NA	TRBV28	CASRHERERYEQYF	TGTGCCAGCAGACACGAGCGGGAGAGGTACGAGCAGTACTTC
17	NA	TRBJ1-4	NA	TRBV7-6	CASSPSIGGITNEKLFF	TGTGCCAGCAGCCCATCAATCGGGGGGATAACTAATGAAAAACTGTTTTTT
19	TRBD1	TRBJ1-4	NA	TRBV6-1	CASSANLRDRGRVGEKLFF	TGTGCCAGCAGTGCCAACCTACGGGACAGGGGACGTGTGGGCGAAAAACTGTTTTTT
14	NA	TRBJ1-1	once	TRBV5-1	CASGPGPGGTEAFF	TGCGCCAGCGGGCCGGGGCCGGGGGGAACTGAAGCTTTCTTT
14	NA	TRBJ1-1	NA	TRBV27	CPTQFHGRVTEAFF	TGCCCCACCCAGTTTCACGGGAGGGTCACTGAAGCTTTCTTT
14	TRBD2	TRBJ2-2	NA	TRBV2	CASRLAGPTGELFF	TGTGCCAGCAGGCTAGCGGGCCCCACCGGGGAGCTGTTTTTT
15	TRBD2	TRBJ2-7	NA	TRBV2	CASSELLAASYEQYF	TGTGCCAGCAGTGAGTTACTAGCGGCTTCCTACGAGCAGTACTTC
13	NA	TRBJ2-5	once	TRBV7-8	CASSLWSGETQYF	TGTGCCAGCAGCTTATGGTCGGGGGAGACCCAGTACTTC
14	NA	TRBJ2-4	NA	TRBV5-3	CASSLGTGPNIQYF	TGTGCCAGCAGCTTAGGAACAGGGCCAAACATTCAGTACTTC
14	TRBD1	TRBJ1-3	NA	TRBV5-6	CASSLMGQGRTIYF	TGTGCCAGCAGCTTGATGGGACAGGGTCGGACGATATATTTT
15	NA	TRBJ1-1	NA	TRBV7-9	CASSSGGTMNTEAFF	TGTGCCAGCAGCTCCGGTGGGACAATGAACACTGAAGCTTTCTTT
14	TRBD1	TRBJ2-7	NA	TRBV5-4	CASSLDRGAYEQYF	TGTGCCAGCAGCTTGGACAGGGGCGCCTACGAGCAGTACTTC
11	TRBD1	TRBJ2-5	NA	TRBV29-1	CSVEDRGEQYF	TGCAGCGTTGAGGACAGGGGGGAGCAGTACTTC
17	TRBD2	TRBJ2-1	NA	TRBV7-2	CASSSEIRTSGYNEQFF	TGTGCCAGCAGCTCCGAAATCCGGACTAGCGGCTACAATGAGCAGTTCTTC
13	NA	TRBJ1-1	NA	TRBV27	CASSFARPGEAFF	TGTGCCAGCAGTTTTGCACGGCCGGGTGAAGCTTTCTTT
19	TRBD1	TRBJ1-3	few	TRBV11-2	CASSLEGTGATRTGNTIYF	TGTGCCAGCAGCTTAGAAGGGACAGGAGCAACCCGGACTGGAAACACCATATATTTT
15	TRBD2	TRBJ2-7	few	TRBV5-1	CASSLTSGTPYEQYF	TGCGCCAGCAGCTTGACTAGCGGGACCCCCTACGAGCAGTACTTC
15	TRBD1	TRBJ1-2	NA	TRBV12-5	CASGPEMTGGHGYTF	TGTGCTAGTGGACCGGAAATGACAGGGGGACATGGCTACACCTTC
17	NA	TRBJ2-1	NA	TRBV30	CAWSVSLAGRSYNEQFF	TGTGCCTGGAGTGTAAGTCTGGCGGGAAGATCCTACAATGAGCAGTTCTTC
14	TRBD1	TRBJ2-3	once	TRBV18	CASSPDRAADTQYF	TGTGCCAGCTCACCGGACAGGGCGGCAGATACGCAGTATTTT
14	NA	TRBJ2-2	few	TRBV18	CASSPSLNTGELFF	TGTGCCAGCTCACCCAGTCTTAACACCGGGGAGCTGTTTTTT
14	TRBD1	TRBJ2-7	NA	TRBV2	CASSVEQGAYEQYF	TGTGCCAGCAGTGTAGAGCAGGGGGCCTACGAGCAGTACTTC